This T cell receptor beta chain was profiled in a study of CD8 T cells in ankylosing spondylitis. Regarding the study as a whole: Blood of patients with ankylosing spondylitis appeared to be characterized by a TCR beta motif of seven or eight highly homologous variants. Peripheral blood held disease-linked clones only at relatively low frequency, and these were CD8+. Disease-linked clones were reportedly significantly enriched in matched ankylosing spondylitis synovial fluid. A number of the motif variants had already been described in reactive arthritis synovial fluid and blood.

Germline CDR1 reads PRHDT; CDR2 reads FYEKMQ (reference sequence). Trimming shortened V by 0 bases and J by 7 bases, and 7 bases separated the two germline ends. The CDR3 covers 12 residues. The sample holds many counts of this clonotype. As yet, its antigen is unknown. TCRdb re-called the 5' RACE reads through MiXCR, storing one row per CDR3 protein. The sample includes 160,000 or so distinct CDR3 sequences, 9.8% seen only once; the top ten take approximately 15%. Sequencing used blood, either unsorted or a sorted T cell fraction (not recorded which). The chain is built from TRBV13 and TRBJ2-7; D is possibly TRBD2 (5 bases). The origin of this receptor is a female donor with ankylosing spondylitis or in good health (not recorded which). CDR3 residues: CASSLGRGEQYF. CDR3 nucleotides: TGTGCCAGCAGCTTAGGTCGCGGGGAGCAGTACTTC.